The source of this T cell receptor beta chain is a study of T cells in Graves' hyperthyroidism and ophthalmopathy. There were TCR beta CDR3 regions amplified from RNA transcripts. HTBI primers were the set used in a first-round RT-PCR of the TCR CDR3. One entry per CDR3 protein, called by TCRdb with MiXCR from the multiplex PCR reads. There are 500,000 to 800,000 distinct CDR3 sequences in the sample; more than 14% occur only once, and around an eighth lies in the top ten. Germline V gene lookup returns CDR1 DFQATT and CDR2 SNEGSKA (reference sequence). V dropped 5 bases and J dropped 4 bases, with 11 bases sitting between them. The length of the CDR3 is 12 residues.

V gene TRBV20-1 combines with J gene TRBJ2-5; D is unclear. Sequencing was done on a sample of blood. The sequence was collected from a woman in her fifties or sixties with Graves' ophthalmopathy. The CDR3 here is CSAGVLVETQYF. DNA for the CDR3: TGCAGTGCTGGGGTTCTGGTAGAGACCCAGTACTTC.